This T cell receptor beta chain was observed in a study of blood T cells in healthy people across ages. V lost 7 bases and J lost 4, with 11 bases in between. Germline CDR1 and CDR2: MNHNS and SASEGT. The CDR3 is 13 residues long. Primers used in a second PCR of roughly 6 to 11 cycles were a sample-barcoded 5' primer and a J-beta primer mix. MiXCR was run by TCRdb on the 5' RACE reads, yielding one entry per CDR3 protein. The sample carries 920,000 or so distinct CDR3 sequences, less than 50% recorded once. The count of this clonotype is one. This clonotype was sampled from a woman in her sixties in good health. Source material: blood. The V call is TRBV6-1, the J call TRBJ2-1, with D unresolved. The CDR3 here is CASTTSEYNEQFF. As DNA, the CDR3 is TGTGCCAGCACTACCTCCGAATACAATGAGCAGTTCTTC.